The present T cell receptor beta chain was sequenced within a study of cytomegalovirus exposure and HLA in healthy donors. General observations from the study: Per published accounts, TCR beta sequences correctly predicted the HLA-A and HLA-B alleles of most subjects. An analysis that was carried out later associated some 17,000 TCR beta sequences with HLA alleles at 0.05 false discovery rate. Later analysis reportedly placed an Asian-associated ancestry cluster below the approximately 680-donor mean in N-insertions. TRBV6-2, TRBV6-3 and some other V segments were unresolvable in 87-base-pair reads.

Notes on this clone: The antigen is not known.

13 Jbeta primers and 60 Vbeta primers were used for the PCR. Assay used: immunoSEQ multiplex PCR; TCRdb lists only in-frame clones, some missing. The profile covers around 190,000 clones, with 87% appearing a single time and around 1% taken by the ten largest. CDR3 size: 16 residues. Germline V gene data show CDR1 as SSHAT and CDR2 as FNYEAQ (reference sequence). This clonotype was sampled from a boy between 2 and 10 years old in good health and CMV-seronegative. The V gene is TRBV7-7, the J gene TRBJ2-5, with 9 bases fitting TRBD1. The DNA end lines up better with TRBJ2-7; the J call may be wrong. Sequenced input: PBMCs. The CDR3 protein is CASSFKDRGRFYEQYF. The DNA for the CDR3 is TGTGCCAGCAGCTTTAAGGACAGGGGAAGATTCTACGAGCAGTACTTC.